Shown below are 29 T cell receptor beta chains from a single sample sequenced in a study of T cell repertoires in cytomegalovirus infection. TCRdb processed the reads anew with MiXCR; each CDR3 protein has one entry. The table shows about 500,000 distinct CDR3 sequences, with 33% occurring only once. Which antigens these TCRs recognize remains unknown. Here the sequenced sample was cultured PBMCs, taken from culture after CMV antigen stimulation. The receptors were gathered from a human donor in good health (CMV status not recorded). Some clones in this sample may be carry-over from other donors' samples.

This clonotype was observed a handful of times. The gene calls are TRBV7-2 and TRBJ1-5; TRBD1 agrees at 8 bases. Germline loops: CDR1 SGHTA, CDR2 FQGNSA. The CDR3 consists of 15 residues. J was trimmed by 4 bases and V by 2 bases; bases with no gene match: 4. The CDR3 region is CASSLFQGANQPQHF. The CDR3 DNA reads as TGTGCCAGCAGCTTATTCCAGGGGGCAAATCAGCCCCAGCATTTT.

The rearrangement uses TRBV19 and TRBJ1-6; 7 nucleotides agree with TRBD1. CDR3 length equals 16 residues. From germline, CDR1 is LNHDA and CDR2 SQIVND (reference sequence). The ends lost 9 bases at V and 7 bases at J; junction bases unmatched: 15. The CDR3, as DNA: TGTGCCAGCCTAAAGAGAGGGGACAGTAAAAATTCACCCCTCCACTTT. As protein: CASLKRGDSKNSPLHF.

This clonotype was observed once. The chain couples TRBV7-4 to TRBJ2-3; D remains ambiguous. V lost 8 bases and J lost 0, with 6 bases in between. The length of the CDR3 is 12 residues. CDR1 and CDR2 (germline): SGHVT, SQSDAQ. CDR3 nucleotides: TGTGCCAGCTGCCGGAGCACAGATACGCAGTATTTT. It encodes CASCRSTDTQYF.

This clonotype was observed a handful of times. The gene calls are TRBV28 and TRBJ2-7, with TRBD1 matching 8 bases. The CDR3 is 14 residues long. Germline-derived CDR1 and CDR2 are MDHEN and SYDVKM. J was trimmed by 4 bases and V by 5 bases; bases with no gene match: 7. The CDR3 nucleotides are TGTGCCAGCAGTCGCGGACAGGGCGAGTACGAGCAGTACGTC. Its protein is CASSRGQGEYEQYV.

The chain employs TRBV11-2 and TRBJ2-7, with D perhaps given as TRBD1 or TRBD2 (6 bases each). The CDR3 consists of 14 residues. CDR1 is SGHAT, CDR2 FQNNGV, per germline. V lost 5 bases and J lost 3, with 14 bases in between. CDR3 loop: CASSADRGLYEQYF. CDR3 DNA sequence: TGTGCCAGCAGCGCGGACCGGGGGCTCTACGAGCAGTACTTC.

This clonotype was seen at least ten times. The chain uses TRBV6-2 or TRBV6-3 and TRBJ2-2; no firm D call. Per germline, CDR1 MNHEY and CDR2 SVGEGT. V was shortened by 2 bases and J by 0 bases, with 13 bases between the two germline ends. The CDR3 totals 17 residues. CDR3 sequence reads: CASSYLPTPSNTGELFF. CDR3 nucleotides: TGTGCCAGCAGTTACCTCCCAACACCCTCGAACACCGGGGAGCTGTTTTTT.

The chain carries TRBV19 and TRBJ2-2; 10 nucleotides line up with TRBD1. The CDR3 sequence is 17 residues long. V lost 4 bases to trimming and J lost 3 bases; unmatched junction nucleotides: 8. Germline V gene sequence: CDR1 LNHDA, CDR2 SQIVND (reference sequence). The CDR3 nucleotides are TGTGCCAGTAGTACTACCGGGACAGGGGTGCACACCGGGGAGCTGTTTTTT. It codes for CASSTTGTGVHTGELFF.

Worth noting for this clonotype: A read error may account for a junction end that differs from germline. The CDR3 spells CASSDNLGRGGELFF. The CDR3 DNA follows: TGTGCCAGCAGCGACAACCTAGGGAGGGGCGGGGAGCTGTTTTTT. The J gene is TRBJ2-2, the V gene TRBV4-1; 7 bases are a match to TRBD2. The CDR3 has 15 residues. Germline assignment: CDR1 MGHRA and CDR2 YSYEKL.

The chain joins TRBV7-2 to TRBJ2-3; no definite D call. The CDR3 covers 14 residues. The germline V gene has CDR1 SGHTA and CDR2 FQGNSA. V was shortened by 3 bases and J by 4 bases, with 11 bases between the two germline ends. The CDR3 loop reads CASSFSAPADTQYF. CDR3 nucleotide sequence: TGTGCCAGCAGCTTCTCGGCGCCAGCAGATACGCAGTATTTT.

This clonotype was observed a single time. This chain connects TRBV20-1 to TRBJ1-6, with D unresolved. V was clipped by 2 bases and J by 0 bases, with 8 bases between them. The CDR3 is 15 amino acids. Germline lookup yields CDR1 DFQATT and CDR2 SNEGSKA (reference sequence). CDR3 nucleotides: TGCAGTGCTAGAAGGAGAAGCTCCTATAATTCACCCCTCCACTTT. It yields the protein CSARRRSSYNSPLHF.

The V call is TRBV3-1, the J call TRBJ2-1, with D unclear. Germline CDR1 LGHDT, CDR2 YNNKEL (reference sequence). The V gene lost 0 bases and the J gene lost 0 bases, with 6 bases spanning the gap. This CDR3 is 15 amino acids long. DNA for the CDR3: TGTGCCAGCAGCCAAGATGCGATCTCCTACAATGAGCAGTTCTTC. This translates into CASSQDAISYNEQFF.

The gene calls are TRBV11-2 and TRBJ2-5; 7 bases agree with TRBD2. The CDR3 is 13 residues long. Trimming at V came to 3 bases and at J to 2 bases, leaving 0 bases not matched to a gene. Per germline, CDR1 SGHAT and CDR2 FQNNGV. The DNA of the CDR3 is TGTGCCAGCAGCTTCGGGGGGCAAGAGACCCAGTACTTC. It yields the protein CASSFGGQETQYF.

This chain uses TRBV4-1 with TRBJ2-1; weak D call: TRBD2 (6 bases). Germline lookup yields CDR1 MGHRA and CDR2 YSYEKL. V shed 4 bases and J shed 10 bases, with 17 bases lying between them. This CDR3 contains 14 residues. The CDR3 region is CASSRAGLRSEQFF. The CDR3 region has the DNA TGCGCCAGCAGCCGGGCGGGACTGCGCAGCGAGCAGTTCTTC.

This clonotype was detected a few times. The CDR3, as DNA: TGTGCCAGCAAAAACAGCGTTCTAGAGACCCAGTACTTC. This translates into CASKNSVLETQYF. The chain joins TRBV6-2 or TRBV6-3 to TRBJ2-5; D remains ambiguous. This CDR3 region has 13 residues. Germline V gives CDR1 MNHEY, CDR2 SVGEGT. Trimming stripped 7 bases from V and 4 bases from J, with 13 bases between.

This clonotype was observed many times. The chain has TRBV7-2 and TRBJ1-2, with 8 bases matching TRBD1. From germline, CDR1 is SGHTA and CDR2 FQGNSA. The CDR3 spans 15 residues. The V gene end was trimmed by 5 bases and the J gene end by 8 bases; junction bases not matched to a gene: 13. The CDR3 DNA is TGTGCCAGCAGCCCAGGACAGGGAGGGAGGGGAGGCTACACCTTC. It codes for CASSPGQGGRGGYTF.

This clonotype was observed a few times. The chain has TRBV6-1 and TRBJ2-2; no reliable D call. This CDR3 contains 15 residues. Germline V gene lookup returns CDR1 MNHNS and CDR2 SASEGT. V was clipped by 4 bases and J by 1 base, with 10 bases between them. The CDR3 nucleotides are TGTGCCAGCAGTGGGCTCGCGGTGAACACCGGGGAGCTGTTTTTT. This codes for CASSGLAVNTGELFF.

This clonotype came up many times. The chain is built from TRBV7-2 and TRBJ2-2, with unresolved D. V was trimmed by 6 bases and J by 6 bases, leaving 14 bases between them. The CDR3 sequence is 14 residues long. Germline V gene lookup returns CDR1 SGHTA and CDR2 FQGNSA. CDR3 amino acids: CASREWAAAGELFF. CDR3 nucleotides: TGTGCCAGCAGGGAGTGGGCGGCGGCCGGGGAGCTGTTTTTT.

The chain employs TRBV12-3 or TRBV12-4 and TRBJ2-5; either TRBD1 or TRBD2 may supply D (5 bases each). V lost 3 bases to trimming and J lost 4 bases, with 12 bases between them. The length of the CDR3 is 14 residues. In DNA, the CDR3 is TGTGCCAGCAGTTTGGGGGTGACTCCAGAGACCCAGTACTTC. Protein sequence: CASSLGVTPETQYF.

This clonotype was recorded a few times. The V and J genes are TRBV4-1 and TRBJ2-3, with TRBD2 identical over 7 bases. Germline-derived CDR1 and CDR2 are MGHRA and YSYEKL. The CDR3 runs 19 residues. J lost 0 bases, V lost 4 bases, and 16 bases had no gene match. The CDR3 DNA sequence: TGCGCCAGCAGCCTCTACCTTTTCCGGGTTAGCGGGAGCACAGATACGCAGTATTTT. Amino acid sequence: CASSLYLFRVSGSTDTQYF.

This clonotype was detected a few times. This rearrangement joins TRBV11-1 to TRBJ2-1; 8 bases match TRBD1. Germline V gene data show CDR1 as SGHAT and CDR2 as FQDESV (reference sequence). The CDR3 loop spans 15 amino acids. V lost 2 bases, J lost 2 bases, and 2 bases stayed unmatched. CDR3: CASSLRTGTYNEQFF. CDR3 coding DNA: TGTGCCAGCAGCTTAAGGACAGGGACCTACAATGAGCAGTTCTTC.

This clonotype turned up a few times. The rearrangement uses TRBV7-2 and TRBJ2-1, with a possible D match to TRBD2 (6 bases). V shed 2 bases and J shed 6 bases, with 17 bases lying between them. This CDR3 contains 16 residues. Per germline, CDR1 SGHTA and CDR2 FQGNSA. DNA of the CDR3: TGTGCCAGCAGCTTAAGGCGGGGTATGGTGGGCAATGAGCAGTTCTTC. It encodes CASSLRRGMVGNEQFF. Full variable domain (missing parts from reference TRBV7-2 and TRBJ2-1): GAGVSQSPSNKVTEKGKDVELRCDPISGHTALYWYRQSLGQGLEFLIYFQGNSAPDKSGLPSDRFSAERTGGSVSTLTIQRTQQEDSAVYLCASSLRRGMVGNEQFFGPGTRLTVL.

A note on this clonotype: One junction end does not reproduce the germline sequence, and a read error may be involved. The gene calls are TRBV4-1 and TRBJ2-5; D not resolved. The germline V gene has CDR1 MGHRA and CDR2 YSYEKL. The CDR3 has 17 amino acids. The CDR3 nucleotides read TGTGCCAGCAGCCCCGGACCCGCGACCACCCCTCGGGAGACCCAGTACTTC. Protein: CASSPGPATTPRETQYF.

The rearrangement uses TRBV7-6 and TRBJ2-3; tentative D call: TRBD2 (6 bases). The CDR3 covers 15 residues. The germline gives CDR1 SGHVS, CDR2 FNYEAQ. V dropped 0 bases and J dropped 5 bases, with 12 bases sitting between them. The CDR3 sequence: CASSLAPGSIDTQYF. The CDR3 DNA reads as TGTGCCAGCAGCTTAGCGCCCGGGAGTATAGATACGCAGTATTTT.

CDR3 sequence: CASSYAKTQYF. The CDR3 DNA reads TGTGCCAGCAGTTACGCAAAGACCCAGTACTTC. The chain uses TRBV6-6 and TRBJ2-5; D call uncertain. Trimming removed 2 bases at V and 6 bases at J, with 4 bases between. This CDR3 is built from 11 residues. Germline lookup yields CDR1 MNHNY and CDR2 SVGAGI (reference sequence).

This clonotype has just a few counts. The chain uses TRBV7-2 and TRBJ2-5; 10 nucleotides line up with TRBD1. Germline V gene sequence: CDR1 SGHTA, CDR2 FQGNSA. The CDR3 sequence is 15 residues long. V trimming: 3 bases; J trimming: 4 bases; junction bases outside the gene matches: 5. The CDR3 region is CASSFGQGGVETQYF. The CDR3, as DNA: TGTGCCAGCAGCTTTGGACAGGGGGGGGTAGAGACCCAGTACTTC.

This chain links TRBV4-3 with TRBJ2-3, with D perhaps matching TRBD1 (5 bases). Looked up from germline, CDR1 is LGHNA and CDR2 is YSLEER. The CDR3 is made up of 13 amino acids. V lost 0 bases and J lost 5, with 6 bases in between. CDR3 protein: CASSQDRGDTQYF. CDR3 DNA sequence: TGCGCCAGCAGCCAAGATAGGGGAGATACGCAGTATTTT.

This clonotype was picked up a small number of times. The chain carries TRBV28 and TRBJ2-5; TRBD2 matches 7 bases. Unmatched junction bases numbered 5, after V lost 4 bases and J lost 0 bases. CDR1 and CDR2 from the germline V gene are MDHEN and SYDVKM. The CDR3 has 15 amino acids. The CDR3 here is CASSSTSANQETQYF. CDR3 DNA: TGTGCCAGCAGTTCCACTAGCGCCAACCAAGAGACCCAGTACTTC.

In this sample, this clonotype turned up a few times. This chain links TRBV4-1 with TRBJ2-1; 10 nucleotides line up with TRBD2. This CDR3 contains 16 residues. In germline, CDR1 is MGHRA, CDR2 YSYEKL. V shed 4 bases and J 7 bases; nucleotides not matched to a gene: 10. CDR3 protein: CASSPTGTSANNEQFF. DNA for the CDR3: TGCGCCAGCAGCCCCACCGGGACTAGCGCCAATAATGAGCAGTTCTTC.

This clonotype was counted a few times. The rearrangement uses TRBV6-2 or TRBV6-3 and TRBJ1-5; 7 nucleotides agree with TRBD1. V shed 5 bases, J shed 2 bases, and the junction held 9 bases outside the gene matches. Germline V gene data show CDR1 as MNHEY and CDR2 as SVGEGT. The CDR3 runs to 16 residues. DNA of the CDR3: TGTGCCAGCAGTCGGGACAGCCTCAGGGGCAATCAGCCCCAGCATTTT. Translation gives CASSRDSLRGNQPQHF.